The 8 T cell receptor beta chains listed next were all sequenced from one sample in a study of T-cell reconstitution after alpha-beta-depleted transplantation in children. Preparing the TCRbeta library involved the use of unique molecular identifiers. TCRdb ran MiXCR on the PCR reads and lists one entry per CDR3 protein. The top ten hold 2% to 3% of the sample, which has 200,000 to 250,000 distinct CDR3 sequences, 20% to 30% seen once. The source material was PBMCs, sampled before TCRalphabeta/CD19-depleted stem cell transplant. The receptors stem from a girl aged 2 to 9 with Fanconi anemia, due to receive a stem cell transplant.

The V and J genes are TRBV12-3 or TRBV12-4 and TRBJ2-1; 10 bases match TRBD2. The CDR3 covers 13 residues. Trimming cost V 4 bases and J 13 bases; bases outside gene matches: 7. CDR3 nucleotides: TGTGCCAGCAGTTCCAGGACTAGCGGCACCCAGTTCTTC. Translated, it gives CASSSRTSGTQFF.

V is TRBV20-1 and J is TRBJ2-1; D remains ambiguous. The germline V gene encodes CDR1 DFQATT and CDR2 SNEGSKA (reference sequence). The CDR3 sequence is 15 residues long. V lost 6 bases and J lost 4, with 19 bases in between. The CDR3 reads CSARKHPDRYNEQFF. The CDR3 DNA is TGCAGTGCCCGAAAACATCCAGACCGATACAATGAGCAGTTCTTC.

Here the CDR3 reads CSARVQSGSGYTF. CDR3 coding DNA: TGCAGTGCTAGAGTACAGTCCGGTAGTGGCTACACCTTC. The genes are TRBV20-1 and TRBJ1-2; D is ambiguous. From germline, CDR1 is DFQATT and CDR2 SNEGSKA (reference sequence). The CDR3 contains 13 residues. The germline V and J ends were trimmed by 1 base and 7 bases, with 13 bases remaining between them.

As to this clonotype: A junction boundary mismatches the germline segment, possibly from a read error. CDR3 loop: CASSDGTVVVF. Here the CDR3 DNA reads TGTGCCAGCAGCGACGGGACAGTCGTTGTGTTC. This chain connects TRBV6-5 to TRBJ2-7, with 7 bases identical to TRBD1. This CDR3 has 11 residues. Germline-derived CDR1 and CDR2 are MNHEY and SVGAGI.

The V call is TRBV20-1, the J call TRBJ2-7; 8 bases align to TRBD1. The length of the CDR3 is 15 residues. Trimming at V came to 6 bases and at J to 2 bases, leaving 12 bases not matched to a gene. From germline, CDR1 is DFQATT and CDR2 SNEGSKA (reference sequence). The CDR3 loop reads CSAVDPGTGPYEQYF. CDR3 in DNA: TGCAGTGCCGTAGACCCCGGGACAGGACCCTACGAGCAGTACTTC.

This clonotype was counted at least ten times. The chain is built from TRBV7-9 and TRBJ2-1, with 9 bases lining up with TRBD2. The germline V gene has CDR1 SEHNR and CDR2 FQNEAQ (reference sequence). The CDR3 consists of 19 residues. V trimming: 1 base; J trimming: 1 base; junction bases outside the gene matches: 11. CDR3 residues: CASSLVSSSGADSYNEQFF. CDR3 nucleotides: TGTGCCAGCAGCTTAGTGTCGTCTAGCGGGGCGGATTCCTACAATGAGCAGTTCTTC.

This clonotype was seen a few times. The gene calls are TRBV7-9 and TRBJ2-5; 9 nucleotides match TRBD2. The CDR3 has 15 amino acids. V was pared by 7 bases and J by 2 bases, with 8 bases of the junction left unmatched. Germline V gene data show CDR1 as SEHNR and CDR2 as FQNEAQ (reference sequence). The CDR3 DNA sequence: TGTGCCAGCAAGGTAGCGGGGGCACCACAAGAGACCCAGTACTTC. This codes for CASKVAGAPQETQYF.

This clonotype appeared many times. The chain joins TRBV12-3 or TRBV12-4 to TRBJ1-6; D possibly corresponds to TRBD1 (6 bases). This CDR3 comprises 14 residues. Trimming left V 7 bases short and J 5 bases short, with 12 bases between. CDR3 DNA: TGTGCCAGCACCGGACAGTCGCATAATTCACCCCTCCACTTT. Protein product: CASTGQSHNSPLHF.